The T cell receptor beta chain under discussion was sequenced for a study of T cells expressing NK-cell markers. Study summary: The eight sequenced donors comprised seven who were HCMV-seropositive and one who was seronegative.

A word on this clonotype: Antigen: not known.

TCRdb re-called the 5' RACE reads; one entry per CDR3 protein, DNA not given. This repertoire includes about 460,000 distinct CDR3 sequences. General study findings and limits: Expanded NKG2C+ T cell clones had unclear HCMV specificity. These clonotypes also led the CD3+CD56-NKG2C+ fraction in several donors.

The length of the CDR3 is 21 residues. Per the germline V gene, CDR1 is KGHDR and CDR2 is SFDVKD. The receptor's source is a woman between 45 and 65 years old in good health. Sequencing input: blood T cells: a sorted CD56 or NKG2C T cell subset, CD4+ or CD8+ T cells, or bulk PBMC T cells (not recorded which). V gene TRBV24-1 combines with J gene TRBJ2-6; TCRdb's D call, TRBD1, is unchecked because there is no DNA. This CDR3 reads CATNPWRRGPIYDSGANVLTF.